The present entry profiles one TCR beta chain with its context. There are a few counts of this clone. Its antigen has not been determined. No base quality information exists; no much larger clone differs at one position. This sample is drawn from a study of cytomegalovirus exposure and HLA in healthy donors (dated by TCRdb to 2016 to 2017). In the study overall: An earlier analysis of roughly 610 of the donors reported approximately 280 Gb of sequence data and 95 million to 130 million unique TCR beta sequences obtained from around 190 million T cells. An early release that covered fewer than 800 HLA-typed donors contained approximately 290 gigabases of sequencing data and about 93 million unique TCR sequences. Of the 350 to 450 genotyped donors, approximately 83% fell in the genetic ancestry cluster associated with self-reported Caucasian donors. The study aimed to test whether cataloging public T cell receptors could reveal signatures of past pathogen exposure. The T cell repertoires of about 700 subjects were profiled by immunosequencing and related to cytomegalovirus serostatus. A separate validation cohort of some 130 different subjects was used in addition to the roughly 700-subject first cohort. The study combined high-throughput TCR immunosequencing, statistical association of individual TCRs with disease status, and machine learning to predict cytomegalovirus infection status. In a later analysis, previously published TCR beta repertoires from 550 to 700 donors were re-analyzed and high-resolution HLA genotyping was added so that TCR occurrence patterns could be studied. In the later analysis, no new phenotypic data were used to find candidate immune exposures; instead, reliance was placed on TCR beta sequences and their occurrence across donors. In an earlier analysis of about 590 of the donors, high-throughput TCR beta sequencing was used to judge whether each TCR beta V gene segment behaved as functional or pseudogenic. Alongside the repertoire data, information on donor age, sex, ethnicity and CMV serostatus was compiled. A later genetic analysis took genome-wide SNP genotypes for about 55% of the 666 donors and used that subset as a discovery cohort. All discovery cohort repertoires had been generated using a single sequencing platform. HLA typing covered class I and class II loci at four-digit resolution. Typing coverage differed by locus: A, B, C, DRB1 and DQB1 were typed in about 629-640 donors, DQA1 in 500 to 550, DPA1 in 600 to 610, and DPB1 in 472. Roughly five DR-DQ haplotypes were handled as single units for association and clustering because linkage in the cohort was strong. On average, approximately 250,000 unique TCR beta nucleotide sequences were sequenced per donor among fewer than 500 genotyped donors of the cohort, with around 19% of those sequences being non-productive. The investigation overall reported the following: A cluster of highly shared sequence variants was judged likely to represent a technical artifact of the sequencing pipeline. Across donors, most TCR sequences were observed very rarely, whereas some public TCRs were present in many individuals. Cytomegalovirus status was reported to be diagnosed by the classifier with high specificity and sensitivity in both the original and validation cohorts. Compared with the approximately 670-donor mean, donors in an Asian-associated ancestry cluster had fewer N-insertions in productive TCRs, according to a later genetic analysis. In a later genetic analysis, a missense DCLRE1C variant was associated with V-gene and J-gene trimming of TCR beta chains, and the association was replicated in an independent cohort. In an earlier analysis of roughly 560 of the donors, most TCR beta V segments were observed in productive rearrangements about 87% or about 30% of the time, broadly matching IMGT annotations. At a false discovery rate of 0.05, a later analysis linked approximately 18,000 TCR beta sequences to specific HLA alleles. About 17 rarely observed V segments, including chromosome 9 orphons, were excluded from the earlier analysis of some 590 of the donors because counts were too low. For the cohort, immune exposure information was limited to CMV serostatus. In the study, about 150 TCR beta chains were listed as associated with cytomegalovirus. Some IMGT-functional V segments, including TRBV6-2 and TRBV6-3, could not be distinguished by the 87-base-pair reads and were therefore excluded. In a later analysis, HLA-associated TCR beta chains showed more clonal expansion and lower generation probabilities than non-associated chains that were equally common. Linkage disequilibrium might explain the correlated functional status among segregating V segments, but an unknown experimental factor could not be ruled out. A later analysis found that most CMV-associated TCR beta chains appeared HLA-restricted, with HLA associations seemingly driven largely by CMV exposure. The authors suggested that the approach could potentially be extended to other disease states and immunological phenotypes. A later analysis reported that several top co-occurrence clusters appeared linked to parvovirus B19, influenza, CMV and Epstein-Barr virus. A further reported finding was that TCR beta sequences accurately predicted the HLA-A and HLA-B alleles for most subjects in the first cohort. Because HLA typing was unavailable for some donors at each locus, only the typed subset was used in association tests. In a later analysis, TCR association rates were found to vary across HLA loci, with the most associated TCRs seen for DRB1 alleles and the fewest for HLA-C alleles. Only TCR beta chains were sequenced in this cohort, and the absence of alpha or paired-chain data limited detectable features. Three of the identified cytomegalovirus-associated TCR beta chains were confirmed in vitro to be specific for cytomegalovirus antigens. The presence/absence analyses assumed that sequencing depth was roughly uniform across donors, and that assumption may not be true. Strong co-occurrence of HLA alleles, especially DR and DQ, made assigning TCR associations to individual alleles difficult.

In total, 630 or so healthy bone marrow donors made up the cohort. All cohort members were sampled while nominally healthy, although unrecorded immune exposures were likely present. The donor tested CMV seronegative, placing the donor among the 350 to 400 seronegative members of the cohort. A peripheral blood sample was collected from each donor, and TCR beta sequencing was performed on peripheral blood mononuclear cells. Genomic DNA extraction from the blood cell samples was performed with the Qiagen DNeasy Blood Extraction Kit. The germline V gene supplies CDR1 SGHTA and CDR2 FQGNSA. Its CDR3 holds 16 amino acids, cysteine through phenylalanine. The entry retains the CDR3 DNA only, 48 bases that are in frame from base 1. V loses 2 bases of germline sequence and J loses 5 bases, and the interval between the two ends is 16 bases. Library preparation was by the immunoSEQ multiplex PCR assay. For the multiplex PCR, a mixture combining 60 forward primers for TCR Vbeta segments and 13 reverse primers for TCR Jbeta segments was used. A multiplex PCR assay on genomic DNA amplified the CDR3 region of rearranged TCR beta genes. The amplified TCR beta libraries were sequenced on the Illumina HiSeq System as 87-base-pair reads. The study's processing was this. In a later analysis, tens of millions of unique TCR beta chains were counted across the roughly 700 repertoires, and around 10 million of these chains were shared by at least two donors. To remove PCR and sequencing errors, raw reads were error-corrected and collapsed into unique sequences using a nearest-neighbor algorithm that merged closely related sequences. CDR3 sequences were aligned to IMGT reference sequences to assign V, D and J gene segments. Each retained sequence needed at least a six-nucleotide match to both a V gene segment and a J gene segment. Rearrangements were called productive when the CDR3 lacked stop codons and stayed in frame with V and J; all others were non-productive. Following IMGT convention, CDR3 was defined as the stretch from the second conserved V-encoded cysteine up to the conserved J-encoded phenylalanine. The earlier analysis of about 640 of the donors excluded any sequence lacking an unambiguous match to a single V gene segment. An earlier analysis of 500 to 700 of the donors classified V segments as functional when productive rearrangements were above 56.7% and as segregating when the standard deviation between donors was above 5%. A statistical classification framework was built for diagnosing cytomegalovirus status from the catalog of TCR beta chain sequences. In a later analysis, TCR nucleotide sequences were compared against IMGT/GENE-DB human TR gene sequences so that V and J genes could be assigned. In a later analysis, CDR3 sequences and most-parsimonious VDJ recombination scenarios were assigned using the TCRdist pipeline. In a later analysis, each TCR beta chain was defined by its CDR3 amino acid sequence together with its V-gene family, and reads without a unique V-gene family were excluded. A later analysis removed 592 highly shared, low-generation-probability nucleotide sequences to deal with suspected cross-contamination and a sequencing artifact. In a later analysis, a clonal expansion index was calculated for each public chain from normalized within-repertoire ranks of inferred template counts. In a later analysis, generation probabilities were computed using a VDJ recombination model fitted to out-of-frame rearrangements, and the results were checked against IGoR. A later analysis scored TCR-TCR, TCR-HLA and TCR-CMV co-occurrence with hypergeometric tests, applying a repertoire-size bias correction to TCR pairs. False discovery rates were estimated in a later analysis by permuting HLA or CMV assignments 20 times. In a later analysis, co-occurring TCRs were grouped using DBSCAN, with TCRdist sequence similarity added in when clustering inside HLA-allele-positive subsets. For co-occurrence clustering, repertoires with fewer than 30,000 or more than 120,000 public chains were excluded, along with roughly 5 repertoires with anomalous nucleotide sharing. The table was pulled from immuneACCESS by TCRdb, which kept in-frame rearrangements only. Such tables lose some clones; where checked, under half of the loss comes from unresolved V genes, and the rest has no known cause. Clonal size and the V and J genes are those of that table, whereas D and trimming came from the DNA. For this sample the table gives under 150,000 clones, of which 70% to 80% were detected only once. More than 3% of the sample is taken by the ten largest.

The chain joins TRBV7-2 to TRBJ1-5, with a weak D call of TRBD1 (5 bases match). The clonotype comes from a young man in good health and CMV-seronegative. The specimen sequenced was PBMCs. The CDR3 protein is CASSLHHTGFDQPQHF. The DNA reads TGTGCCAGCAGCTTACACCATACAGGTTTCGATCAGCCCCAGCATTTT. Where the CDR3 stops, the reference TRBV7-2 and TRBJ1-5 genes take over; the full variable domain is GAGVSQSPSNKVTEKGKDVELRCDPISGHTALYWYRQSLGQGLEFLIYFQGNSAPDKSGLPSDRFSAERTGGSVSTLTIQRTQQEDSAVYLCASSLHHTGFDQPQHFGDGTRLSIL.